This passage covers 10 T cell receptor beta chains from one sample sequenced in a study of blood T cell repertoires in COVID-19. Assay used: immunoSEQ multiplex PCR; TCRdb lists only in-frame clones, some missing. The sample includes approximately 150,000 clones, 88% seen only once; the top ten take 10%. The specimen was peripheral blood. The receptor set was obtained from a man aged 55 to 70 with active or convalescent COVID-19.

The gene calls are TRBV5-1 and TRBJ1-1, with TRBD1 matching 11 bases. CDR1 is SGHRS, CDR2 YFSETQ, per germline. The CDR3 runs 14 residues. V dropped 3 bases and J dropped 3; count of bases not matched to a gene: 1. CDR3 amino acids: CASSSGQGDTEAFF. The CDR3, as DNA: TGCGCCAGCAGCTCGGGACAGGGGGACACTGAAGCTTTCTTT.

The chain uses TRBV7-9 and TRBJ2-7; the match to TRBD1 covers 8 bases. The CDR3 consists of 16 residues. Germline CDR1 reads SEHNR; CDR2 reads FQNEAQ (reference sequence). Unmatched junction bases numbered 12, after V lost 3 bases and J lost 5 bases. This CDR3 reads CASSFVGSGGRNEQYF. The CDR3 DNA sequence: TGTGCCAGCAGCTTTGTTGGGTCAGGGGGCAGGAACGAGCAGTACTTC.

This chain uses TRBV28 with TRBJ2-7, with D perhaps matching TRBD1 (5 bases). This CDR3 has 14 amino acids. CDR1 MDHEN and CDR2 SYDVKM come from the germline V gene. V shed 3 bases and J shed 0 bases, with 9 bases lying between them. CDR3 residues: CASSLQGSSYEQYF. The DNA of the CDR3 is TGTGCCAGCAGTTTGCAGGGAAGCTCCTACGAGCAGTACTTC.

The chain is built from TRBV19 and TRBJ1-5, with TRBD1 identical over 7 bases. Trimming took 5 bases from V and 0 from J; bases not matched to a gene: 10. Per germline, CDR1 LNHDA and CDR2 SQIVND (reference sequence). CDR3 length: 17 amino acids. The CDR3 here is CASSPGQFSLSNQPQHF. In nucleotides, the CDR3 is TGTGCCAGTAGTCCGGGACAGTTTAGCCTTAGCAATCAGCCCCAGCATTTT.

CDR3 bases: TGTGCCAGCAGCCCAGGACAGCCCGGTGGGGAGACCCAGTACTTC. Translated, it gives CASSPGQPGGETQYF. The chain links TRBV7-9 to TRBJ2-5; tentatively, D is TRBD1 (6 bases). V lost 5 bases and J 5 bases, leaving 18 bases between the germline ends. The length of the CDR3 is 15 residues. Germline loops: CDR1 SEHNR, CDR2 FQNEAQ (reference sequence). Supplemented by reference TRBV7-9 and TRBJ2-5, the full variable domain reads DTGVSQNPRHKITKRGQNVTFRCDPISEHNRLYWYRQTLGQGPEFLTYFQNEAQLEKSRLLSDRFSAERPKGSFSTLEIQRTEQGDSAMYLCASSPGQPGGETQYFGPGTRLLVL.

This clone was detected only a few times. This chain connects TRBV11-2 to TRBJ1-2, with a tentative D call TRBD1 (6 bases). Looked up from germline, CDR1 is SGHAT and CDR2 is FQNNGV. V gave up 3 bases and J gave up 3 bases, with 14 bases separating them. This CDR3 is 15 amino acids long. The CDR3 region is CASSFWGGWYYGYTF. The CDR3 DNA follows: TGTGCCAGCAGCTTTTGGGGGGGCTGGTACTATGGCTACACCTTC.

The chain employs TRBV28 and TRBJ2-6; 7 bases line up with TRBD1. V lost 7 bases to trimming and J lost 0 bases; unmatched junction nucleotides: 12. CDR1 is MDHEN and CDR2 is SYDVKM in the germline V gene. The CDR3 runs to 18 residues. The CDR3 nucleotides are TGTGCCAGCATCGAAGAACGGGACAGAGTCTCTGGGGCCAACGTCCTGACTTTC. This translates into CASIEERDRVSGANVLTF. Full variable domain (missing parts from reference TRBV28 and TRBJ2-6): DVKVTQSSRYLVKRTGEKVFLECVQDMDHENMFWYRQDPGLGLRLIYFSYDVKMKEKGDIPEGYSVSREKKERFSLILESASTNQTSMYLCASIEERDRVSGANVLTFGAGSRLTVL.

The count of this clone is one. The chain joins TRBV20-1 to TRBJ2-3, with 11 bases lining up with TRBD2. Per the germline V gene, CDR1 is DFQATT and CDR2 is SNEGSKA (reference sequence). V was pared by 3 bases and J by 2 bases, with 4 bases of the junction left unmatched. The CDR3 sequence is 15 residues long. The CDR3: CSASLSGRATDTQYF. The CDR3 DNA reads TGCAGTGCTAGTCTTAGCGGGAGGGCCACAGATACGCAGTATTTT.

This clone was recorded only once. The chain employs TRBV29-1 and TRBJ2-7; 14 bases agree with TRBD2. V shed 3 bases, J shed 0 bases, and the junction held 4 bases outside the gene matches. The germline gives CDR1 SQVTM, CDR2 ANQGSEA. This CDR3 has 16 amino acids. Here the CDR3 DNA reads TGCAGCGTTGAGGGACTAGCGGGAGTAGGCTCCTACGAGCAGTACTTC. It codes for CSVEGLAGVGSYEQYF.

This chain joins TRBV18 and TRBJ2-3; a weak D match, TRBD2 (5 bases). This CDR3 region has 15 residues. Germline V CDR1 and CDR2: KGHSH, LQKENI. V was shortened by 6 bases and J by 3 bases, with 16 bases between the two germline ends. CDR3 bases: TGTGCCAGCTCGATAAGGACGGGGAATACAGATACGCAGTATTTT. It yields the protein CASSIRTGNTDTQYF.